These 21 T cell receptor beta chains came from one sample sequenced in a study of blood T cell repertoires in COVID-19. Here immunoSEQ multiplex PCR was the method, and the copy in TCRdb shows in-frame clones only, minus some. This repertoire shows a few hundred thousand clones, 80% to 90% found once; its top ten account for 2.2%. Sequences were obtained from PBMCs or T cells enriched from blood (not recorded which). Source of these receptors: a man between 25 and 39 years old who had recovered from COVID-19.

The chain is built from TRBV30 and TRBJ2-1, with D possibly matching TRBD2 (5 bases). Per the germline V gene, CDR1 is GTSNPN and CDR2 is SVGIG (reference sequence). The CDR3 contains 16 residues. The V and J ends lost 4 bases and 7 bases respectively, with 23 bases between them. This chain's CDR3 is CAWKRVKSGGGNEQFF. The CDR3 bases are TGTGCCTGGAAAAGGGTGAAAAGCGGAGGTGGAAATGAGCAGTTCTTC.

This rearrangement joins TRBV6-5 to TRBJ2-1; D is perhaps TRBD1 (5 bases). Germline loops: CDR1 MNHEY, CDR2 SVGAGI. This CDR3 has 14 residues. V lost 7 bases to trimming and J lost 5 bases, with 15 bases between them. This CDR3 is CASIPSGRDNEQFF. In DNA, the CDR3 is TGTGCCAGCATCCCCTCCGGCAGGGACAATGAGCAGTTCTTC.

In this sample, this clone turned up once. The chain has TRBV7-9 and TRBJ1-2; D remains ambiguous. Between the trimmed V and J ends, which lost 5 bases and 6 bases, there was a span of 13 bases. This CDR3 comprises 13 residues. The germline gives CDR1 SEHNR, CDR2 FQNEAQ (reference sequence). In nucleotides, the CDR3 is TGTGCCAGCAGCCCCGCCGGGTGGCATGGCTACACCTTC. This sequence encodes CASSPAGWHGYTF.

This clone was seen a few times. Other DNA sequences in this specimen translate into the identical CDR3. The chain links TRBV5-1 to TRBJ2-3, with unresolved D. Germline V gene sequence: CDR1 SGHRS, CDR2 YFSETQ. CDR3 length equals 13 residues. V lost 0 bases and J 4 bases, leaving 6 bases between the germline ends. This chain's CDR3 is CASSLERADTQYF. For the CDR3, the DNA is TGCGCCAGCAGCTTGGAACGGGCAGATACGCAGTATTTT.

The chain combines TRBV7-3 with TRBJ2-5; D is perhaps TRBD2 (5 bases). CDR1 is SGHTA and CDR2 is FQGTGA in the germline V gene. The CDR3 runs to 13 residues. Trimming removed 5 bases at V and 9 bases at J, with 16 bases between. The CDR3 DNA is TGTGCCAGCAGCCTGGAGGATCGGGCCCCCCAGTACTTC. Translated, it gives CASSLEDRAPQYF.

The chain joins TRBV27 to TRBJ1-1; D is perhaps TRBD1 (5 bases). Between the trimmed V and J ends, which lost 0 bases and 5 bases, there was a span of 10 bases. Germline loops: CDR1 MNHEY, CDR2 SMNVEV (reference sequence). The CDR3 has 14 residues. Written as DNA, the CDR3 is TGTGCCAGCAGTTTATCCGCAGGGTTTACTGAAGCTTTCTTT. Residues: CASSLSAGFTEAFF.

DNA for the CDR3: TGTGCCAGCAGCCAGGGGTTTAGTAGGGGCCAAGAGACCCAGTACTTC. Translating it yields CASSQGFSRGQETQYF. This chain joins TRBV5-4 and TRBJ2-5, with D tentatively TRBD1 (6 bases). V lost 4 bases, J lost 1 base, and 17 bases lay in between. CDR3 size: 16 residues. In germline, CDR1 is SGHNT, CDR2 YYREEE (reference sequence). The whole variable domain, remainder taken from reference TRBV5-4 and TRBJ2-5, is ETGVTQSPTHLIKTRGQQVTLRCSSQSGHNTVSWYQQALGQGPQFIFQYYREEENGRGNFPPRFSGLQFPNYSSELNVNALELDDSALYLCASSQGFSRGQETQYFGPGTRLLVL.

This clone was seen a handful of times. This rearrangement joins TRBV7-3 to TRBJ1-6; D call uncertain. Trimming removed 1 base at V and 9 bases at J, with 7 bases between. The CDR3 length is 13 residues. Germline V lookup: CDR1 SGHTA, CDR2 FQGTGA. The CDR3 nucleotides are TGTGCCAGCAGCTTAATTGGGCCTTCACCCCTCCACTTT. Amino acids: CASSLIGPSPLHF.

The rearrangement links TRBV3-1 (or the pseudogene TRBV3-2) to TRBJ2-1; 11 bases are shared with TRBD2. V lost 4 bases and J lost 7; bases outside the gene matches: 18. The germline gives CDR1 LGHDT, CDR2 YNNKEL (reference sequence). The CDR3 consists of 19 residues. The CDR3 nucleotides are TGTGCCAGCAGCCCTTCGGAGGGTAGCGGGGGGGCCAAGTGGAATGAGCAGTTCTTC. Protein sequence: CASSPSEGSGGAKWNEQFF.

The gene calls are TRBV29-1 and TRBJ2-2; the match to TRBD2 covers 10 bases. From germline, CDR1 is SQVTM and CDR2 ANQGSEA. This CDR3 is built from 14 residues. Unmatched junction bases numbered 1, after V lost 6 bases and J lost 0 bases. CDR3 sequence: CSVGLAANTGELFF. The CDR3 region has the DNA TGCAGCGTCGGACTAGCGGCGAACACCGGGGAGCTGTTTTTT.

This clone was observed a single time. The chain uses TRBV19 and TRBJ2-7; 7 nucleotides align to TRBD1. With 5 bases clipped from V and 4 bases from J, the junction kept 2 bases outside the gene matches. The CDR3 covers 12 residues. Per germline, CDR1 LNHDA and CDR2 SQIVND (reference sequence). The CDR3 sequence is CASSPTGYEQYF. CDR3 in DNA: TGTGCCAGTAGTCCGACAGGGTACGAGCAGTACTTC.

The rearrangement joins TRBV29-1 to TRBJ2-5, with 10 bases aligning to TRBD2. The germline V gene has CDR1 SQVTM and CDR2 ANQGSEA. Trimming removed 3 bases from V and 4 bases from J; junction bases left unmatched: 8. This CDR3 is built from 15 residues. The CDR3 region has the DNA TGCAGCGTTGAGGTGCAGCGGGGGGGCTTAGAGACCCAGTACTTC. Translation: CSVEVQRGGLETQYF.

This clone was seen just once. The chain employs TRBV6-5 and TRBJ2-7; possible D gene TRBD2, 5 bases. CDR1 and CDR2 from the germline V gene are MNHEY and SVGAGI. The V end lost 6 bases, the J end lost 4 bases, and 19 bases lay between the germline ends. The CDR3 consists of 15 residues. The chain's CDR3 is CASRILSPKRYEQYF. CDR3 in DNA: TGTGCCAGCAGGATCCTAAGCCCTAAGCGGTACGAGCAGTACTTC.

The CDR3: CATSTGDTEAFF. The DNA of the CDR3 is TGTGCCACCAGTACAGGGGACACTGAAGCTTTCTTT. The chain is built from TRBV24-1 and TRBJ1-1, with 7 bases matching TRBD1. Germline assignment: CDR1 KGHDR and CDR2 SFDVKD. V was pared by 6 bases and J by 3 bases, with 0 bases of the junction left unmatched. The CDR3 is 12 residues long.

J is TRBJ1-1 and V is TRBV7-9; unclear D gene. Trimming left V 4 bases short and J 1 base short, with 7 bases between. Germline CDR1 is SEHNR and CDR2 is FQNEAQ (reference sequence). The CDR3 sequence is 13 residues long. The CDR3 loop reads CASSSRKNTEAFF. The CDR3 bases are TGTGCCAGCAGCTCGAGAAAGAACACTGAAGCTTTCTTT.

Details on this clone: Additional DNA sequences in this sample encode the identical CDR3. The chain recombines TRBV3-1 (or the pseudogene TRBV3-2) with TRBJ2-7; D is unresolved. Germline loops: CDR1 LGHDT, CDR2 YNNKEL (reference sequence). The length of the CDR3 is 11 residues. Trimming stripped 2 bases from V and 3 bases from J, with 2 bases between. CDR3 DNA: TGTGCCAGCAGCCAACGCTACGAGCAGTACTTC. Translation gives CASSQRYEQYF.

J is TRBJ1-4 and V is TRBV7-9, with D perhaps TRBD1 (6 bases). CDR3 size: 14 residues. V lost 5 bases, J lost 4 bases, and 11 bases lay in between. Germline V gene lookup returns CDR1 SEHNR and CDR2 FQNEAQ (reference sequence). CDR3 protein: CASSPTGSNEKLFF. CDR3 bases: TGTGCCAGCAGCCCCACAGGGAGTAATGAAAAACTGTTTTTT.

The gene calls are TRBV6-5 and TRBJ1-2, with 12 nucleotides matching TRBD1. The CDR3 is 16 amino acids. V was pared by 2 bases and J by 7 bases, with 8 bases of the junction left unmatched. In germline, CDR1 is MNHEY, CDR2 SVGAGI. CDR3 residues: CASSYKGTGGAGGYTF. CDR3 nucleotide sequence: TGTGCCAGCAGTTACAAAGGGACAGGGGGCGCGGGTGGCTACACCTTC.

The chain links TRBV9 to TRBJ1-1, with D hard to call. The CDR3 is 14 residues long. Germline CDR1 is SGDLS and CDR2 is YYNGEE. V lost 4 bases to trimming and J lost 4 bases, with 14 bases between them. The DNA for the CDR3 is TGTGCCAGCAGCTCACACACTGCGGCCACTGAAGCTTTCTTT. This translates into CASSSHTAATEAFF.

This sequence joins TRBV29-1 and TRBJ1-1; TRBD1 is a possible D gene (6 bases). The V gene's germline CDR1 is SQVTM and CDR2 ANQGSEA. The CDR3 has 14 amino acids. V lost 2 bases and J lost 4, with 14 bases in between. This CDR3 is CSVETGRRFTEAFF. CDR3 sequence (DNA): TGCAGCGTTGAAACAGGGCGAAGGTTCACTGAAGCTTTCTTT.

The chain links TRBV7-2 to TRBJ2-7, with D possibly matching TRBD1 (5 bases). V shed 5 bases and J shed 0 bases, with 11 bases lying between them. The length of the CDR3 is 14 residues. CDR1 and CDR2 (germline): SGHTA, FQGNSA. The CDR3 nucleotides are TGTGCCAGCAGCCCCGACAGATTCTCCTACGAGCAGTACTTC. This codes for CASSPDRFSYEQYF.